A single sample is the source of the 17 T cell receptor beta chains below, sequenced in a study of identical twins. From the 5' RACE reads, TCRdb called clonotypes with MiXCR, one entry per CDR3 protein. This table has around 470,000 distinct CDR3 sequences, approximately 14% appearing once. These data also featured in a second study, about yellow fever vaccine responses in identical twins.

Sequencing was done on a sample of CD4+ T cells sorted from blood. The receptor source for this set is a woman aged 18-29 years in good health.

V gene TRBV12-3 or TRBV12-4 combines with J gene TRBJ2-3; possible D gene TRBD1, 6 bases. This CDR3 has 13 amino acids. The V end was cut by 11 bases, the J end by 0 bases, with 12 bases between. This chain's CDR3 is CAGGGNSTDTQYF. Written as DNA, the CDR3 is TGTGCCGGGGGCGGTAATAGCACAGATACGCAGTATTTT.

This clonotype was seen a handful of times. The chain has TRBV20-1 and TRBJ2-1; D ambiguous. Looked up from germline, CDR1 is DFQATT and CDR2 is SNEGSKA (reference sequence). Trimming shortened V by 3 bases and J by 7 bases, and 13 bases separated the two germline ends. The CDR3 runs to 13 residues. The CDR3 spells CSASVMVGNEQFF. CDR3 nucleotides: TGCAGTGCTAGCGTCATGGTGGGGAATGAGCAGTTCTTC.

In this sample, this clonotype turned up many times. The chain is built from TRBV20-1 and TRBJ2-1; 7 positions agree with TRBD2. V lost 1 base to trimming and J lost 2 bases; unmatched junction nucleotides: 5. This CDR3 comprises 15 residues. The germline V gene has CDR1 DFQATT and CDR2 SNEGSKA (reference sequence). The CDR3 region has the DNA TGCAGTGCTAGAGGGCGGGAGTGGGCCTACAATGAGCAGTTCTTC. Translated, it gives CSARGREWAYNEQFF.

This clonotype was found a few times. CDR3 residues: CASSLFWTSPTETQYF. The CDR3, as DNA: TGTGCCAGCAGCTTATTTTGGACTAGCCCAACGGAGACCCAGTACTTC. The V and J genes are TRBV7-2 and TRBJ2-5; 8 nucleotides match TRBD2. CDR1 is SGHTA and CDR2 is FQGNSA in the germline V gene. V was pared by 2 bases and J by 5 bases, with 10 bases of the junction left unmatched. CDR3 size: 16 residues.

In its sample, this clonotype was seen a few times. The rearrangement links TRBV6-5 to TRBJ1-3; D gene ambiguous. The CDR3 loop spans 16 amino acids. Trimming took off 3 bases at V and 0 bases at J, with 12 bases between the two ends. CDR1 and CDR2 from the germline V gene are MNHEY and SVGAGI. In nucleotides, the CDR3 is TGTGCCAGCAGTTATATGCCCAAAGGCTCTGGAAACACCATATATTTT. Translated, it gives CASSYMPKGSGNTIYF.

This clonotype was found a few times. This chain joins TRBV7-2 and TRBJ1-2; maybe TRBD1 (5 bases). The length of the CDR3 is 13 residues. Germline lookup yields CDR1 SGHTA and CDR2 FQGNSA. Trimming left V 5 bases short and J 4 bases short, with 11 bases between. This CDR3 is CASSPQEFYGYTF. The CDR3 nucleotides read TGTGCCAGCAGCCCACAGGAATTCTATGGCTACACCTTC.

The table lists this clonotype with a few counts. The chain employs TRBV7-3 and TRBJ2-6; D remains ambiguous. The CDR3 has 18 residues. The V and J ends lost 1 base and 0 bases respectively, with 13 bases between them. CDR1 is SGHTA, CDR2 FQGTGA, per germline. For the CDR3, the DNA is TGTGCCAGCAGCTTAAGACCTTTTACAGTCTCTGGGGCCAACGTCCTGACTTTC. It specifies CASSLRPFTVSGANVLTF.

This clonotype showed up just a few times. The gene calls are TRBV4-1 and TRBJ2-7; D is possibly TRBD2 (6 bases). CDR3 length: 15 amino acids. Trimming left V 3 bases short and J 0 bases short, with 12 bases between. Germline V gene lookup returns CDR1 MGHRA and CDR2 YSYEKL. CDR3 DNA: TGCGCCAGCAGCCAGGGAGTGACTAGCTCCTACGAGCAGTACTTC. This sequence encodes CASSQGVTSSYEQYF.

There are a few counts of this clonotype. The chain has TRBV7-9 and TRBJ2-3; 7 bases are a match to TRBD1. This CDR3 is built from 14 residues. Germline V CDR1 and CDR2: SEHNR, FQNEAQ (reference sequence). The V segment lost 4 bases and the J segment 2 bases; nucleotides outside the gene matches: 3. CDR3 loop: CASSWDRTTDTQYF. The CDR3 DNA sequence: TGTGCCAGCAGCTGGGACAGAACCACAGATACGCAGTATTTT.

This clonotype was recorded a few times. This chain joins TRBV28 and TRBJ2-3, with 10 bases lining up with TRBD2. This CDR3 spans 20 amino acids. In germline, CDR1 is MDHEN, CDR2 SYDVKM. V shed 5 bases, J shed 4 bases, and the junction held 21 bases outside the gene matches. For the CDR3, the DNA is TGTGCCAGCAGTCCTTACGGAAGGACTAGCGGCCCAGAGTTCCCAGATACGCAGTATTTT. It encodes CASSPYGRTSGPEFPDTQYF.

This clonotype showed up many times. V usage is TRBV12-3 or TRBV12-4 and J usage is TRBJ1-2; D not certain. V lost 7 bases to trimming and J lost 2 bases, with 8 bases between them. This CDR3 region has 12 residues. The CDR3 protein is CASKEKNYGYTF. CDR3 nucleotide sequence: TGTGCCAGCAAGGAGAAAAACTATGGCTACACCTTC.

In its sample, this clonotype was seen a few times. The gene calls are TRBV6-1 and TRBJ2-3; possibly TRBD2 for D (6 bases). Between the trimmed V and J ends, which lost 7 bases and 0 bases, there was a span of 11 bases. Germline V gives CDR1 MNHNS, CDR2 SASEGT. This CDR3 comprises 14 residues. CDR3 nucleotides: TGTGCCAGCAAGAGCGGGTTCAGCACAGATACGCAGTATTTT. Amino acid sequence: CASKSGFSTDTQYF.

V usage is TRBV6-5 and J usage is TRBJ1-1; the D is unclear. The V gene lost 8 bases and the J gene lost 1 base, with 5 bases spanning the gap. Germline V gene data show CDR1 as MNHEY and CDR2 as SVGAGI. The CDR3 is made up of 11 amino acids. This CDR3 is CASAGNTEAFF. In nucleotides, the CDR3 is TGTGCCAGCGCAGGGAACACTGAAGCTTTCTTT.

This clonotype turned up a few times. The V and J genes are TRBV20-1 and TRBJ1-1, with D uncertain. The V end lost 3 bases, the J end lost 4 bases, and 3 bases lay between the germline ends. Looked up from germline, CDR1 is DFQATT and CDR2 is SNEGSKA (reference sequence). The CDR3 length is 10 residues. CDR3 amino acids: CSASGTEAFF. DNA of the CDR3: TGCAGTGCTAGTGGCACTGAAGCTTTCTTT.

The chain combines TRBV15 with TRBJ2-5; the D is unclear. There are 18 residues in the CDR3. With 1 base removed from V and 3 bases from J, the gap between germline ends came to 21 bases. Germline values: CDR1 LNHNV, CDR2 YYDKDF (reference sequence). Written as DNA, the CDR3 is TGTGCCACCAGCAGAGCGCAGGTCTTTGGGCGAGAAAAAGAGACCCAGTACTTC. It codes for CATSRAQVFGREKETQYF.

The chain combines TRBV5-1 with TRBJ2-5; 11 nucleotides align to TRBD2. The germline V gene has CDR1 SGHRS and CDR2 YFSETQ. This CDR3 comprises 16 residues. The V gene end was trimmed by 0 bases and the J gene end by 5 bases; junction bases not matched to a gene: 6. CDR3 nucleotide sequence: TGCGCCAGCAGCTTGGCCCTAGCGGGAGGTTGGGAGACCCAGTACTTC. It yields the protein CASSLALAGGWETQYF.

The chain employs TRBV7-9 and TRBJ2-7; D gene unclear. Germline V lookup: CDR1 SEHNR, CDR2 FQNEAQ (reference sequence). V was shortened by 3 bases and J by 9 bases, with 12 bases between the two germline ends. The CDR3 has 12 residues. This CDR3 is CASSFGDELQYF. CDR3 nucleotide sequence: TGTGCCAGCAGCTTCGGTGACGAGCTGCAGTACTTC.